One sample yielded the 20 T cell receptor beta chains listed below, sequenced in a study of post-analysis software for immune sequencing data (dated by TCRdb to the mid-2010s). Library creation used PCR. The sequencing machine was an Illumina HiSeq 2500. Unique molecular identifiers were incorporated into TCR beta cDNA libraries to reduce PCR and sequencing biases. The public reads were run again by TCRdb, first through fastp at Q25 and then through MiXCR, and only productive beta chains were kept. CDR3 protein sequences are deduplicated, and each keeps its most common genes and DNA. Here the sample has hundreds of thousands of distinct CDR3 sequences; about a third occur a single time. Together, the top ten hold roughly 12% of the sample. What the study reported, not specific to this receptor: Roughly 5 TRBV segments, including TRBV5-6, TRBV5-1 and TRBV20-1, were significantly more frequent in patients than controls.

Antigens for these TCRs are unknown. What was sequenced was blood. All receptors derive from a girl aged 5-17 years with multiple sclerosis.

A single count supports this clonotype. The chain carries TRBV30 and TRBJ2-1; TRBD1 might be the D (6 bases). The V gene's germline CDR1 is GTSNPN and CDR2 SVGIG (reference sequence). The CDR3 runs 13 residues. Trimming cost V 6 bases and J 2 bases, with 11 bases left between them. The CDR3 region has the DNA TGTGCCTGCACCGACAGGACCTACAATGAGCAGTTCTTC. Translated: CACTDRTYNEQFF.

The J gene is TRBJ1-5, the V gene TRBV4-3; D not resolved. Trimming shortened V by 0 bases and J by 3 bases, and 12 bases separated the two germline ends. This CDR3 has 16 amino acids. Germline-derived CDR1 and CDR2 are LGHNA and YSLEER. CDR3 nucleotides: TGCGCCAGCAGCCAAGATGCGTATAGGCCCAATCAGCCCCAGCATTTT. This gives the protein CASSQDAYRPNQPQHF.

The V gene is TRBV9, the J gene TRBJ1-5; 7 nucleotides align to TRBD1. Germline lookup yields CDR1 SGDLS and CDR2 YYNGEE. Trimming took 4 bases from V and 6 from J; bases not matched to a gene: 10. The CDR3 runs to 15 residues. The CDR3 coding sequence is TGTGCCAGCAGCTCCATGACAGGGTTGGGTCAGCCCCAGCATTTT. Amino acid sequence: CASSSMTGLGQPQHF. The variable domain in full, completed from reference TRBV9 and TRBJ1-5, reads DSGVTQTPKHLITATGQRVTLRCSPRSGDLSVYWYQQSLDQGLQFLIQYYNGEERAKGNILERFSAQQFPDLHSELNLSSLELGDSALYFCASSSMTGLGQPQHFGDGTRLSIL.

The J gene is TRBJ2-3, the V gene TRBV5-1; the D gene is possibly TRBD2 (6 bases). Germline lookup yields CDR1 SGHRS and CDR2 YFSETQ. V was trimmed by 4 bases and J by 0 bases, leaving 15 bases between them. This CDR3 has 16 residues. The CDR3 DNA reads as TGCGCCAGCAGCCCCGGGTGGGGGACTAGCACAGATACGCAGTATTTT. It is translated as CASSPGWGTSTDTQYF. Based on the CDR3 plus reference TRBV5-1 and TRBJ2-3, the full variable domain is KAGVTQTPRYLIKTRGQQVTLSCSPISGHRSVSWYQQTPGQGLQFLFEYFSETQRNKGNFPGRFSGRQFSNSRSEMNVSTLELGDSALYLCASSPGWGTSTDTQYFGPGTRLTVL.

This rearrangement joins TRBV20-1 to TRBJ2-7, with 8 positions matching TRBD1. V was clipped by 3 bases and J by 5 bases; unmatched bases: 12. CDR3 length equals 15 residues. Germline V gives CDR1 DFQATT, CDR2 SNEGSKA (reference sequence). In DNA form, the CDR3 reads TGCAGTGCTAGCCCCAGGGGGCGCTTCATAGACGAGCAGTACTTC. Amino acids: CSASPRGRFIDEQYF.

This chain joins TRBV7-9 and TRBJ2-1, with 7 bases aligning to TRBD1. The CDR3 is 16 residues long. Germline V gene data show CDR1 as SEHNR and CDR2 as FQNEAQ (reference sequence). The trim removed 6 bases at V and 0 bases at J, leaving 8 bases unmatched. CDR3 DNA sequence: TGTGCCAGCAGACAGGACAGGTCGAGCTCCTACAATGAGCAGTTCTTC. Its protein product is CASRQDRSSSYNEQFF.

This clonotype came up a few times. The V and J genes are TRBV18 and TRBJ1-5; 7 bases are a match to TRBD1. J lost 4 bases, V lost 4 bases, and 4 bases had no gene match. This CDR3 is 14 amino acids long. The germline V gene has CDR1 KGHSH and CDR2 LQKENI. For the CDR3, the DNA is TGTGCCAGCTCACAAGGACAGGAAAATCAGCCCCAGCATTTT. Protein sequence: CASSQGQENQPQHF.

This clonotype has more than one count but fewer than ten. The CDR3 region has the DNA TGTGCCAGCAGTTTAGCGGGGGGGCCGAATACGCAGTATTTT. Its protein is CASSLAGGPNTQYF. The genes are TRBV12-3 or TRBV12-4 and TRBJ2-3; D might be TRBD2 (7 bases). V lost 0 bases, J lost 7 bases, and 11 bases lay in between. The CDR3 contains 14 residues.

J is TRBJ2-2 and V is TRBV12-3 or TRBV12-4; tentatively, D is TRBD1 or TRBD2 (5 bases each). V gave up 3 bases and J gave up 6 bases, with 8 bases separating them. The CDR3 totals 13 residues. CDR3 amino acids: CASSFLGAGELFF. In DNA, the CDR3 is TGTGCCAGCAGTTTCTTGGGGGCCGGGGAGCTGTTTTTT.

This clonotype was counted between two and nine times. This chain connects TRBV28 to TRBJ2-1, with 7 bases matching TRBD2. This CDR3 spans 19 amino acids. V trimming: 4 bases; J trimming: 5 bases; junction bases outside the gene matches: 20. The germline gives CDR1 MDHEN, CDR2 SYDVKM. CDR3 in DNA: TGTGCCAGCAGTTCCCTTTATATGTGGGGGAGGGACCTCAACAATGAGCAGTTCTTC. As protein: CASSSLYMWGRDLNNEQFF. The whole variable domain, remainder taken from reference TRBV28 and TRBJ2-1, is DVKVTQSSRYLVKRTGEKVFLECVQDMDHENMFWYRQDPGLGLRLIYFSYDVKMKEKGDIPEGYSVSREKKERFSLILESASTNQTSMYLCASSSLYMWGRDLNNEQFFGPGTRLTVL.

The sample holds a few counts of this clonotype. J is TRBJ1-5 and V is TRBV7-2, with D uncertain. CDR1 and CDR2 from the germline V gene are SGHTA and FQGNSA. The CDR3 contains 13 residues. V gave up 5 bases and J gave up 7 bases, with 12 bases separating them. The CDR3 loop reads CASSQRARQPQHF. Written as DNA, the CDR3 is TGTGCCAGCAGCCAGAGGGCGAGGCAGCCCCAGCATTTT.

The chain couples TRBV20-1 to TRBJ2-2, with 11 bases that match TRBD2. In germline, CDR1 is DFQATT, CDR2 SNEGSKA (reference sequence). This CDR3 has 19 amino acids. V lost 0 bases to trimming and J lost 1 base; unmatched junction nucleotides: 10. The CDR3 reads CSARDHLLAGAQNTGELFF. DNA for the CDR3: TGCAGTGCTAGAGACCATTTACTAGCGGGGGCCCAGAACACCGGGGAGCTGTTTTTT.

This clonotype was counted only a few times. The chain has TRBV7-2 and TRBJ2-3; TRBD1 is a possible D gene (6 bases). In germline, CDR1 is SGHTA, CDR2 FQGNSA. The CDR3 runs 13 residues. With 3 bases removed from V and 3 bases from J, the gap between germline ends came to 7 bases. CDR3 in amino acids: CASSLDRTDTQYF. CDR3 coding DNA: TGTGCCAGCAGCTTGGACAGAACAGATACGCAGTATTTT.

V usage is TRBV7-2 and J usage is TRBJ2-3, with TRBD1 identical over 7 bases. Germline V gene lookup returns CDR1 SGHTA and CDR2 FQGNSA. V shed 3 bases and J 2 bases; nucleotides not matched to a gene: 5. The CDR3 runs to 15 residues. The CDR3 is CASSFVGTATDTQYF. The CDR3 region has the DNA TGTGCCAGCAGCTTCGTAGGGACAGCCACAGATACGCAGTATTTT.

The rearrangement uses TRBV5-1 and TRBJ1-5; 11 nucleotides agree with TRBD1. This CDR3 comprises 17 residues. Germline CDR1 is SGHRS and CDR2 is YFSETQ. V trimming: 0 bases; J trimming: 8 bases; junction bases outside the gene matches: 10. The DNA for the CDR3 is TGCGCCAGCAGCTTGGAACCAGGACAGGGGGCACTTGAGCCCCAGCATTTT. As protein: CASSLEPGQGALEPQHF.

The genes are TRBV10-3 and TRBJ1-5; a weak D match, TRBD1 (5 bases). The germline gives CDR1 ENHRY, CDR2 SYGVKD. V was clipped by 6 bases and J by 2 bases, with 14 bases between them. The CDR3 runs to 15 residues. In nucleotides, the CDR3 is TGTGCCATCAGCCGAGGGGAGGGAGGCAATCAGCCCCAGCATTTT. Protein: CAISRGEGGNQPQHF.

This clonotype was recorded a few times. CDR3 nucleotides: TGTGCCAGCAGTCCCTTACAGGCAATCAATCAGCCCCAGCATTTT. Translation: CASSPLQAINQPQHF. This chain connects TRBV27 to TRBJ1-5; TRBD1 is a possible D gene (5 bases). Germline CDR1 and CDR2: MNHEY and SMNVEV (reference sequence). Between the trimmed V and J ends, which lost 5 bases and 3 bases, there was a span of 14 bases. CDR3 size: 15 residues.

V gene TRBV29-1 combines with J gene TRBJ2-4, with D perhaps assigned TRBD1 or TRBD2 (6 bases each). CDR1 and CDR2 (germline): SQVTM, ANQGSEA. The CDR3 contains 14 residues. V was trimmed by 4 bases and J by 6 bases, leaving 16 bases between them. The CDR3: CSVAGGELRNIQYF. For the CDR3, the DNA is TGCAGCGTTGCCGGGGGCGAGTTGAGAAACATTCAGTACTTC.

The rearrangement uses TRBV5-1 and TRBJ2-1; no definite D call. Trimming removed 4 bases from V and 9 bases from J, with 14 bases in between. The CDR3 extends over 13 amino acids. CDR1 is SGHRS, CDR2 YFSETQ, per germline. CDR3: CASSPVEKGEQFF. CDR3 in DNA: TGCGCCAGCAGCCCTGTAGAGAAGGGTGAGCAGTTCTTC. Complete variable domain (other parts from reference TRBV5-1 and TRBJ2-1): KAGVTQTPRYLIKTRGQQVTLSCSPISGHRSVSWYQQTPGQGLQFLFEYFSETQRNKGNFPGRFSGRQFSNSRSEMNVSTLELGDSALYLCASSPVEKGEQFFGPGTRLTVL.

This clonotype was observed a few times. The genes are TRBV6-6 and TRBJ2-5; TRBD1 aligns across 10 bases. Germline trimming cut 8 bases from V and 11 bases from J; bases unmatched to any gene: 17. The CDR3 loop spans 15 amino acids. In germline, CDR1 is MNHNY, CDR2 SVGAGI (reference sequence). CDR3 coding DNA: TGTGCCAGCCTCCCTTCCGGGACAGGGGCAGGGAAGCAGTACTTC. This encodes CASLPSGTGAGKQYF.